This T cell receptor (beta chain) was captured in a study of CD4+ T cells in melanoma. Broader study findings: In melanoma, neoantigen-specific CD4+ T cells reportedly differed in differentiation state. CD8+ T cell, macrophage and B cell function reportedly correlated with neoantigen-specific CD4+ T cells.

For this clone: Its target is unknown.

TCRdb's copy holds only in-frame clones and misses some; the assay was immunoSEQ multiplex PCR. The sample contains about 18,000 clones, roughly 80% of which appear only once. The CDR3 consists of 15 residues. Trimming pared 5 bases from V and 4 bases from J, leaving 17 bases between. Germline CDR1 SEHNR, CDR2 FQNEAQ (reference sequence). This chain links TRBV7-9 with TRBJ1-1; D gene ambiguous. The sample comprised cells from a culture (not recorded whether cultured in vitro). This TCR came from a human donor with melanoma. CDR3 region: CASSREGGLGTEAFF. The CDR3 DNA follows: TGTGCCAGCAGCAGGGAAGGTGGCCTGGGCACTGAAGCTTTCTTT.